The rows below give T cell receptor beta chains drawn from one sample of a study of OX40 agonist ivuxolimab in advanced cancers. Assay: immunoSEQ multiplex PCR; the TCRdb copy retains only in-frame clones and omits some. The table lists tens of thousands of clones, roughly nine tenths of them singletons. The sample here was CD4+ or CD8+ T cells sorted from blood, taken in a trial of the OX40 agonist ivuxolimab. The receptor source for this set is an adult with an advanced solid tumor such as melanoma, head and neck, liver or kidney cancer. Each CDR3 is given with its conserved first and last residue. Fields, in order: D gene, CDR3 length, clone size, V gene, J gene, CDR3 protein, CDR3 DNA. The D gene is left open where the match is weak. Clone size is given for some rows only: seen once, a few or many times, or a class if the clone is expanded.

>-|16|-|TRBV5-1|TRBJ1-1
CASSLGELFGNTEAFF
TGCGCCAGCAGCCTGGGGGAGCTTTTTGGGAACACTGAAGCTTTCTTT
>-|14|few|TRBV6-5|TRBJ1-2
CASSYSGGGYGYTF
TGTGCCAGCAGTTACTCGGGGGGTGGCTATGGCTACACCTTC
>-|12|-|TRBV9|TRBJ2-3
CASSVEGDTQYF
TGTGCCAGCAGCGTAGAGGGAGATACGCAGTATTTT
>TRBD1|11|-|TRBV30|TRBJ2-5
CAWTGGETQYF
TGTGCCTGGACAGGGGGAGAGACCCAGTACTTC
>TRBD1|15|-|TRBV7-2|TRBJ2-3
CASSFPGQGGDTQYF
TGTGCCAGCAGCTTCCCGGGACAGGGGGGGGATACGCAGTATTTT
>-|13|-|TRBV15|TRBJ2-1
CATSRADRGEQFF
TGTGCCACCAGCAGAGCAGATAGGGGGGAGCAGTTCTTC
>-|15|-|TRBV11-2|TRBJ1-1
CASSLVRPMNTEAFF
TGTGCCAGCAGCTTAGTCCGCCCCATGAACACTGAAGCTTTCTTT
>-|16|-|TRBV9|TRBJ2-2
CASSVPSAPGAGELFF
TGTGCCAGCAGCGTCCCTAGCGCGCCCGGGGCCGGGGAGCTGTTTTTT
>-|13|-|TRBV11-3|TRBJ2-7
CASSLESAYEQYF
TGTGCCAGCAGCTTAGAGAGCGCCTACGAGCAGTACTTC
>-|13|-|TRBV4-1|TRBJ2-1
CASSQGPLGEQFF
TGCGCCAGCAGCCAAGGACCCCTTGGTGAGCAGTTCTTC
>TRBD1|15|few|TRBV2|TRBJ1-6
CASSEQGAHNSPLHF
TGTGCCAGCAGTGAACAGGGGGCCCATAATTCACCCCTCCACTTT
>TRBD2|20|once|TRBV11-2|TRBJ2-3
CASSLDWLRGRGVSTDTQYF
TGTGCCAGCAGCTTAGACTGGTTAAGGGGACGGGGGGTAAGCACAGATACGCAGTATTTT
>TRBD2|18|-|TRBV6-1|TRBJ2-7
CASSGAVLAGRVSYEQYF
TGTGCCAGCAGTGGGGCGGTACTAGCGGGGCGGGTCTCCTACGAGCAGTACTTC
>-|12|-|TRBV29-1|TRBJ2-5
CSVGRSQETQYF
TGCAGCGTTGGACGGAGCCAAGAGACCCAGTACTTC
>-|14|-|TRBV6-1|TRBJ2-7
CASRTEPSIYEQYF
TGTGCCAGCAGGACAGAACCCTCGATTTACGAGCAGTACTTC
>-|18|-|TRBV5-3|TRBJ2-7
CARSCSLRASDGSYEQYF
TGTGCCAGAAGTTGTTCCCTGAGGGCTAGCGATGGATCCTACGAGCAGTACTTC
>TRBD2|14|-|TRBV7-2|TRBJ2-3
CASSLRGGSASQYF
TGTGCCAGCAGCTTACGGGGGGGCTCGGCTTCGCAGTATTTT
>-|15|-|TRBV2|TRBJ2-1
CASSVVLGSYNEQFF
TGTGCCAGCAGTGTTGTTTTGGGGAGTTACAATGAGCAGTTCTTC
>-|13|-|TRBV19|TRBJ1-1
CATHREGATEAFF
TGTGCCACCCACAGGGAAGGGGCCACTGAAGCTTTCTTT
>TRBD1|15|-|TRBV4-1|TRBJ1-4
CASSQGTGTNEKLFF
TGCGCCAGCAGCCAAGGGACAGGGACAAATGAAAAACTGTTTTTT
>-|13|-|TRBV7-9|TRBJ2-3
CASSLVTRDTQYF
TGTGCCAGCAGCTTAGTAACCAGAGATACGCAGTATTTT
>TRBD2|15|-|TRBV5-1|TRBJ2-1
CASSLVLAGLDEQFF
TGCGCCAGCAGCTTGGTTCTAGCGGGTCTAGATGAGCAGTTCTTC
>TRBD1|14|-|TRBV5-4|TRBJ2-1
CASTRGQDYNEQFF
TGTGCCAGCACTAGGGGACAGGATTACAATGAGCAGTTCTTC
>TRBD1|16|-|TRBV6-1|TRBJ1-6
CASSEAGTGVNSPLHF
TGTGCCAGCAGTGAAGCAGGGACAGGGGTCAATTCACCCCTCCACTTT
>TRBD1|16|once|TRBV4-1|TRBJ2-1
CASSHPDRQSYNEQFF
TGCGCCAGCAGCCACCCGGACAGGCAATCCTACAATGAGCAGTTCTTC
>-|17|-|TRBV5-1|TRBJ2-3
CASSLVPQGSPTDTQYF
TGCGCCAGCAGCTTGGTCCCCCAGGGGTCCCCCACAGATACGCAGTATTTT
>-|13|-|TRBV19|TRBJ1-5
CASSPQRNQPQHF
TGTGCCAGTAGTCCCCAGCGAAATCAGCCCCAGCATTTT
>TRBD1|13|once|TRBV11-1|TRBJ2-7
CASSSIQGVEQYF
TGTGCCAGCAGCTCCATCCAGGGGGTCGAGCAGTACTTC
>-|12|-|TRBV11-2|TRBJ1-6
CASSLGGGPLHF
TGTGCCAGCAGCTTAGGGGGAGGGCCCCTCCACTTT
>-|16|-|TRBV9|TRBJ2-7
CASSVSRTGTEYEQYF
TGTGCCAGCAGCGTATCAAGAACCGGGACGGAGTACGAGCAGTACTTC
>-|16|once|TRBV5-1|TRBJ1-3
CASSLGSGARGNTIYF
TGCGCCAGCAGCTTGGGTTCGGGGGCGAGGGGAAACACCATATATTTT
>TRBD1|13|-|TRBV9|TRBJ1-2
CASSSTGYSGYTF
TGTGCCAGCAGCTCGACAGGGTATAGTGGCTACACCTTC
>-|14|-|TRBV5-1|TRBJ1-2
CASSLVTGNYGYTF
TGCGCCAGCAGCTTGGTGACGGGTAACTATGGCTACACCTTC
>TRBD1|14|-|TRBV6-5|TRBJ1-2
CASSYSRTGNGYTF
TGTGCCAGCAGTTACTCGAGGACAGGGAATGGCTACACCTTC
>-|15|-|TRBV6-5|TRBJ2-1
CATHATAGPYNEQFF
TGTGCCACCCACGCCACGGCGGGACCCTACAATGAGCAGTTCTTC
>-|14|-|TRBV5-1|TRBJ1-1
CASSLALGGTEAFF
TGCGCCAGCAGCTTGGCCCTCGGCGGCACTGAAGCTTTCTTT
>TRBD2|15|-|TRBV2|TRBJ2-1
CASSERASGYNEQFF
TGTGCCAGCAGTGAACGGGCTAGCGGGTACAATGAGCAGTTCTTC
>TRBD2|16|-|TRBV9|TRBJ2-3
CASSVASGAITDTQYF
TGTGCCAGCAGCGTAGCCAGCGGGGCAATCACAGATACGCAGTATTTT
>-|14|-|TRBV6-4|TRBJ2-3
CASSFEAGTDTQYF
TGTGCCAGCAGTTTTGAGGCTGGCACAGATACGCAGTATTTT
>-|15|once|TRBV6-1|TRBJ2-2
CASSGRGTLTGELFF
TGTGCCAGCAGTGGGAGGGGGACCCTCACCGGGGAGCTGTTTTTT
>-|14|-|TRBV7-8|TRBJ1-1
CASSSPRRNTEAFF
TGTGCCAGCAGCTCCCCCCGGCGGAACACTGAAGCTTTCTTT
>-|13|-|TRBV7-2|TRBJ1-5
CASSPRKDQPQHF
TGTGCCAGCAGCCCAAGGAAAGACCAGCCCCAGCATTTT
>-|15|-|TRBV5-1|TRBJ2-2
CASSLVVGNTGELFF
TGCGCCAGCAGCTTGGTAGTAGGGAACACCGGGGAGCTGTTTTTT
>TRBD1|14|-|TRBV5-6|TRBJ1-2
CASSGGQGGYGYTF
TGTGCCAGCAGCGGCGGACAGGGTGGGTATGGCTACACCTTC
>-|14|-|TRBV13|TRBJ1-4
CASSSGQWREKLFF
TGTGCCAGCAGTTCAGGACAGTGGAGGGAAAAACTGTTTTTT
>-|13|-|TRBV25-1|TRBJ1-2
CASSEWQGYGYTF
TGTGCCAGCAGTGAATGGCAGGGGTATGGCTACACCTTC
>-|14|-|TRBV19|TRBJ1-4
CASKRQGGNEKLFF
TGTGCCAGTAAACGTCAGGGCGGTAATGAAAAACTGTTTTTT
>TRBD2|16|-|TRBV7-6|TRBJ2-1
CASSPRQGGLPNEQFF
TGTGCCAGCAGCCCTAGGCAGGGAGGGCTCCCCAATGAGCAGTTCTTC
>-|14|-|TRBV11-2|TRBJ2-7
CASSLDYSFYEQYF
TGTGCCAGCAGCTTGGACTATTCCTTCTACGAGCAGTACTTC
>-|13|-|TRBV5-1|TRBJ2-3
CASSFQLGDTQYF
TGCGCCAGCAGCTTTCAGTTGGGGGATACGCAGTATTTT
>-|11|-|TRBV2|TRBJ1-5
CASSDPGPQHF
TGTGCCAGCAGTGACCCGGGGCCCCAGCATTTT
>-|16|-|TRBV6-1|TRBJ1-6
CASSEGPGAIPSPLHF
TGTGCCAGCAGCGAAGGTCCTGGGGCAATCCCTTCCCCCCTCCACTTT
>-|13|-|TRBV27|TRBJ1-2
CASTQGRGYGYTF
TGTGCCAGCACGCAGGGGAGAGGCTATGGCTACACCTTC
>TRBD1|15|-|TRBV5-5|TRBJ2-3
CASSVWDSSTDTQYF
TGTGCCAGCAGCGTATGGGACAGTAGCACAGATACGCAGTATTTT
>-|15|-|TRBV7-9|TRBJ2-3
CASSLSVAHTDTQYF
TGTGCCAGCAGCTTATCAGTAGCTCACACAGATACGCAGTATTTT